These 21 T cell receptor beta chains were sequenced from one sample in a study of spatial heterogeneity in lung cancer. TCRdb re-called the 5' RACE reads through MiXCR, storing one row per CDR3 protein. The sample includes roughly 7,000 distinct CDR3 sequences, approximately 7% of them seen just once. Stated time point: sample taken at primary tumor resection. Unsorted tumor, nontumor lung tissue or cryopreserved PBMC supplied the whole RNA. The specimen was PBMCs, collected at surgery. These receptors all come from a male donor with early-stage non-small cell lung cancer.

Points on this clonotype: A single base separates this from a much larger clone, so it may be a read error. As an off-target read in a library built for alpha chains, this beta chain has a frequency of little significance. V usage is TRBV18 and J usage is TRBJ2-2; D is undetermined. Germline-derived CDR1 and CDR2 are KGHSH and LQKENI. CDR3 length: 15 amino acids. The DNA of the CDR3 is TGTACCAGCTCACCTGGGGAAGCGAACACCGGGGAGCTGTTTTTT. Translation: CTSSPGEANTGELFF.

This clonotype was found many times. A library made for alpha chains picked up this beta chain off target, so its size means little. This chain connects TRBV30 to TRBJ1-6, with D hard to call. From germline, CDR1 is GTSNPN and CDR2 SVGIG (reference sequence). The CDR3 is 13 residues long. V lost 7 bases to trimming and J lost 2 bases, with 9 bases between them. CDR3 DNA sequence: TGTGCCTCGGCAGGAACCTATAATTCACCCCTCCACTTT. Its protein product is CASAGTYNSPLHF.

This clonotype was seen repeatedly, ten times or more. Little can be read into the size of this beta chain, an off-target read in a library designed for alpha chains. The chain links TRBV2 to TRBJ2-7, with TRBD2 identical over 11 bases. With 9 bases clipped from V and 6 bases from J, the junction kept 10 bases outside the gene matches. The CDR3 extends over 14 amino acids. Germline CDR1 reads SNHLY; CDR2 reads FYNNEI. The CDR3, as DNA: TGTGCCAGTCCATCGACTAGCGGGGTAGGCGAGCAGTACGTC. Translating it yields CASPSTSGVGEQYV.

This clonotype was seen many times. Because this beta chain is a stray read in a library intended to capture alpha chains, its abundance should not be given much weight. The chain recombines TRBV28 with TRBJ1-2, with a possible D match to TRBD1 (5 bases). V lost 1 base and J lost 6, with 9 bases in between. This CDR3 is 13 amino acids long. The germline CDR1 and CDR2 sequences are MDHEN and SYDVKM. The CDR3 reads CASSLLSGDGYTF. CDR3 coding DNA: TGTGCCAGCAGTTTATTATCGGGGGATGGCTACACCTTC.

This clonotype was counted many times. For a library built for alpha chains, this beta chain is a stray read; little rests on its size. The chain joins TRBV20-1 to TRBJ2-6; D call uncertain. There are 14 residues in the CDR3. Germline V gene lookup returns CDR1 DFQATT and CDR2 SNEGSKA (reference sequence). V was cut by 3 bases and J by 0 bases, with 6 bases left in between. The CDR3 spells CSARHSSGANVLTF. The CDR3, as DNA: TGCAGTGCTAGGCACAGCTCTGGGGCCAACGTCCTGACTTTC.

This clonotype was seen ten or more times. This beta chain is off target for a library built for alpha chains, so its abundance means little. The CDR3: CSARDRGGETQYF. The DNA for the CDR3 is TGCAGTGCGCGGGACAGGGGAGGCGAGACCCAGTACTTC. The J gene is TRBJ2-5, the V gene TRBV20-1, with 10 bases that match TRBD1. V was clipped by 6 bases and J by 5 bases; unmatched bases: 6. This CDR3 spans 13 amino acids. The germline CDR1 and CDR2 sequences are DFQATT and SNEGSKA (reference sequence).

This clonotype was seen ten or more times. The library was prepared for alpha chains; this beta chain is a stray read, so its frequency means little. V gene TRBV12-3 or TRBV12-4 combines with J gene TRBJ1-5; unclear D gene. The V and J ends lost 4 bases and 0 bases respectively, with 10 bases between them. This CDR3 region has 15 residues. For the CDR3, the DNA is TGTGCCAGCAGTTCGTCAGTTTCTAGCAATCAGCCCCAGCATTTT. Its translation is CASSSSVSSNQPQHF.

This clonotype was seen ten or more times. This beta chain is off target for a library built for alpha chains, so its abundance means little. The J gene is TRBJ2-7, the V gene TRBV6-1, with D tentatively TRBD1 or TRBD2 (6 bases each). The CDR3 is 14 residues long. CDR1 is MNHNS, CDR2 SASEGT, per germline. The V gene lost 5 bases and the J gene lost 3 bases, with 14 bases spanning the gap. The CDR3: CASSLSGANYEQYV. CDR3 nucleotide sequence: TGTGCCAGCAGTCTTTCGGGGGCCAACTACGAGCAGTACGTC.

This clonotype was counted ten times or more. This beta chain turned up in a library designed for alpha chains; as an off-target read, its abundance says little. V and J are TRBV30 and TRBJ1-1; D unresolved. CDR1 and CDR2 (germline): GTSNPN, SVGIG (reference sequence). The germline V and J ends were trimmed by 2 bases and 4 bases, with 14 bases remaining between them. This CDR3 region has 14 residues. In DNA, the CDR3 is TGTGCCTGGAGTCGTCGGGGAATTGGCACTGAAGCTTTCTTT. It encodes CAWSRRGIGTEAFF.

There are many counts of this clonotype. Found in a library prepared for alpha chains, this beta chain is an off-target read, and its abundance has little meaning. The CDR3 loop is CASSLNPSGNTEAFF. Here the CDR3 DNA reads TGTGCCAGCAGTTTAAACCCATCAGGGAACACTGAAGCTTTCTTT. V gene TRBV7-2 combines with J gene TRBJ1-1; D unresolved. The CDR3 runs 15 residues. CDR1 is SGHTA and CDR2 is FQGNSA in the germline V gene. Trimming cost V 6 bases and J 1 base, with 15 bases left between them.

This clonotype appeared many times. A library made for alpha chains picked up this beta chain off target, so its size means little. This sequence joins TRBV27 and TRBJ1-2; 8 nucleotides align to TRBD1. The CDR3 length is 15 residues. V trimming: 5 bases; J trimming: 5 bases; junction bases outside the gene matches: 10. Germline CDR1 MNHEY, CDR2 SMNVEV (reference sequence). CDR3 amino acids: CASSPRRGQQYGYTF. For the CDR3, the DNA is TGTGCCAGCAGTCCTCGCAGGGGGCAACAGTATGGCTACACCTTC.

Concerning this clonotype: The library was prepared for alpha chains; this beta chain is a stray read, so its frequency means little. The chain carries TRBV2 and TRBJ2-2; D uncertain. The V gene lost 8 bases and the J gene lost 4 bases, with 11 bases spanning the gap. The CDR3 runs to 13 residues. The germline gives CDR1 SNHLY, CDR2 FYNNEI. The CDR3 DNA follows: TGTGCCAGCGGGCCCGGCATCACCGGGGAGCTGTTTTTT. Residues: CASGPGITGELFF.

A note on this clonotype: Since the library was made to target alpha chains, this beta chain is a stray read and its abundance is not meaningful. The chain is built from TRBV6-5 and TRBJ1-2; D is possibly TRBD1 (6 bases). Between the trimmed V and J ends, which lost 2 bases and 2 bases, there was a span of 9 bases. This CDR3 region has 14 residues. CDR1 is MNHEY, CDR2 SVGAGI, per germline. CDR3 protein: CASSYGGGNYGYTF. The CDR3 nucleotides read TGTGCCAGCAGTTACGGGGGGGGCAACTATGGCTACACCTTC.

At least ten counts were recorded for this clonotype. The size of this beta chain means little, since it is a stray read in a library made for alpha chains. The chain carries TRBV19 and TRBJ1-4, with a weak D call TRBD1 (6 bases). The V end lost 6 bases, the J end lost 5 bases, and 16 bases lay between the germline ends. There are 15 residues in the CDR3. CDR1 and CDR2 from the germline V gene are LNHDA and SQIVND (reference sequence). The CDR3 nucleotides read TGTGCCAGTAGCCGAACAGGGCTGAAAAATGAAAAACTGTTTTTT. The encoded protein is CASSRTGLKNEKLFF.

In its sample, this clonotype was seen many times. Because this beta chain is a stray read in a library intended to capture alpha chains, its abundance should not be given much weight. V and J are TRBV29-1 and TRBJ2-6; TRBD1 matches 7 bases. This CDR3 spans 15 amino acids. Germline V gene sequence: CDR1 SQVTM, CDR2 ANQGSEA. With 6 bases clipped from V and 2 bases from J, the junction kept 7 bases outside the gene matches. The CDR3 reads CSVASQGAGANVLTF. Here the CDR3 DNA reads TGCAGCGTCGCGTCTCAGGGGGCTGGGGCCAACGTCCTGACTTTC.

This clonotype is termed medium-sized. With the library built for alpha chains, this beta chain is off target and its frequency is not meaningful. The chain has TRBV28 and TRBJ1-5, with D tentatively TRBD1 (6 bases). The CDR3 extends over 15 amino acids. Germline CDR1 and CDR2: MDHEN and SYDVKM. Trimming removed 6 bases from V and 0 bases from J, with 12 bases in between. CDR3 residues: CASRADRLSNQPQHF. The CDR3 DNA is TGTGCCAGCAGAGCCGACAGGCTTAGCAATCAGCCCCAGCATTTT.

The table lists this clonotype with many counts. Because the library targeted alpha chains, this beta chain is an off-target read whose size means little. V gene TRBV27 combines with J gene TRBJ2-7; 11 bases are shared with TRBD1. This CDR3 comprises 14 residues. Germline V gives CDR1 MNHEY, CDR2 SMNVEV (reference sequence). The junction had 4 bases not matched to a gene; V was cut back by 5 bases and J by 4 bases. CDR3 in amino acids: CASSIGTGGYEQYF. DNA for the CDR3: TGTGCCAGCAGTATTGGGACAGGGGGGTACGAGCAGTACTTC.

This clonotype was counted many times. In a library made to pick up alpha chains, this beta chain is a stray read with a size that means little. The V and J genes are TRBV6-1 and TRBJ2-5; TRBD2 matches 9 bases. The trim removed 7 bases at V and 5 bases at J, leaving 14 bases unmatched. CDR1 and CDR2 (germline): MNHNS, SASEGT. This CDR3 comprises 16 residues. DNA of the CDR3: TGTGCCAGCATACGGGTAGCGGGGGCCTCCGAGGAGACCCAGTACTTC. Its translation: CASIRVAGASEETQYF.

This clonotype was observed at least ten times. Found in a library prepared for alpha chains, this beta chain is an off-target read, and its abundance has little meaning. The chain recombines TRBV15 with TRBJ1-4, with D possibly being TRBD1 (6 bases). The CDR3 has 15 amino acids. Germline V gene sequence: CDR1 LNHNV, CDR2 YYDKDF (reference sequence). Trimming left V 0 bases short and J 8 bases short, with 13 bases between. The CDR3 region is CATSREGTSQEKLFF. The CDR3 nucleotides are TGTGCCACCAGCAGAGAGGGGACATCCCAGGAAAAACTGTTTTTT.

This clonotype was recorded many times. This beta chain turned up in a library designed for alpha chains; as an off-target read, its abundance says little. The CDR3 DNA reads TGTGCCAGCAGCTTAAGCCCGGGACAGGGGGCCGATGAGCAGTTCTTC. It translates to CASSLSPGQGADEQFF. The chain employs TRBV11-2 and TRBJ2-1; 12 nucleotides match TRBD1. This CDR3 is 16 amino acids long. CDR1 and CDR2 from the germline V gene are SGHAT and FQNNGV. The V gene end was trimmed by 2 bases and the J gene end by 8 bases; junction bases not matched to a gene: 7.

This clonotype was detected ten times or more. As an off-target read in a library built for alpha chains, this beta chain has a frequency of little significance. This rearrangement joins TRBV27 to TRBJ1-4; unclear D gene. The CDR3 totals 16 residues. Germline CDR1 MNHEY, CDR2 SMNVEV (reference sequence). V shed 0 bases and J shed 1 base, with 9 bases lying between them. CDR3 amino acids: CASSLSADGTNEKLFF. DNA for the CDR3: TGTGCCAGCAGTTTATCTGCCGACGGAACTAATGAAAAACTGTTTTTT.